Listed below are T cell receptor beta chains from one sample, sequenced in a study of blood T cell repertoires in COVID-19. Here immunoSEQ multiplex PCR was the method, and the copy in TCRdb shows in-frame clones only, minus some. The sample has about 35,000 clones; approximately 87% are singletons. Sequencing used peripheral blood. Receptors were obtained from a human donor in a cohort sampled during active COVID-19. Both conserved end residues are part of each CDR3. D genes are given only for firm matches. Some rows have no size entry. The others give once, few or many, or a class for an expanded clone.

NA,TRBJ1-6,NA,TRBV27,TGTGCCAGCAGTTTAGGGTTCTTCGGGTATTCACCCCTCCACTTT,CASSLGFFGYSPLHF
NA,TRBJ2-2,NA,TRBV7-3,TGTGCCAGCAGCTTTCTAGGACAGGGAGGGGCCGGGGAGCTGTTTTTT,CASSFLGQGGAGELFF
NA,TRBJ1-1,TRBD1,TRBV20-1,TGCAGTGCTAGTGGACAGGGAAGGTCGACTGAAGCTTTCTTT,CSASGQGRSTEAFF
NA,TRBJ1-2,TRBD1,TRBV7-9,TGTGCCAGCAGCTCAACAGGGGCTTCGCTGGGGGCGTACGGCTACACCTTC,CASSSTGASLGAYGYTF
NA,TRBJ1-5,TRBD1,TRBV27,TGTGCCAGCAGTTTATCGGGACAGGGATACCCCCAGCATTTT,CASSLSGQGYPQHF
NA,TRBJ2-1,NA,TRBV5-1,TGCGCCAGCAGCTTGGCCGCGCTAGACTACAATGAGCAGTTCTTC,CASSLAALDYNEQFF
NA,TRBJ1-4,TRBD1,TRBV5-1,TGCGCCAGCAGCTCCTCAGGACAGGGGGCTAACGAAAAACTGTTTTTT,CASSSSGQGANEKLFF
NA,TRBJ1-2,NA,TRBV4-1,TGCGCCAGCAGCCAAGGTCCCGGGCGGGCCCAATATGGCTACACCTTC,CASSQGPGRAQYGYTF
NA,TRBJ1-1,TRBD1,TRBV19,TGTGCCAGTAGTCTAGGAAACAGGGGGCTGATTGGAAACACTGAAGCTTTCTTT,CASSLGNRGLIGNTEAFF
NA,TRBJ1-2,TRBD1,TRBV7-2,TGTGCCAGCAGCTTAACCGGGACAGGCCCTAACTATGGCTACACCTTC,CASSLTGTGPNYGYTF
NA,TRBJ2-4,NA,TRBV19,TGTGCCAGTAGTCCCCAGGGACCGCAGGGAGGCCAAAACATTCAGTACTTC,CASSPQGPQGGQNIQYF
NA,TRBJ2-1,TRBD2,TRBV27,TGTGCCAGCAGTTTACTTCCGGGACTAGGGTATGAGCAGTTCTTC,CASSLLPGLGYEQFF
NA,TRBJ2-2,NA,TRBV18,TGTGCCAGCTCAGAAGCGTCGAACACCGGGGAGCTGTTTTTT,CASSEASNTGELFF
NA,TRBJ1-3,NA,TRBV5-1,TGCGCCAGCAGCTCAACCGGCGGACAAGAAAACACCATATATTTT,CASSSTGGQENTIYF
NA,TRBJ2-4,NA,TRBV15,TGTGCCACCAGTCCGGACACGTACAAAAACATTCAGTACTTC,CATSPDTYKNIQYF
NA,TRBJ2-5,NA,TRBV19,TGTGCCAGTAGTAAGGGGATTCAAGAGACCCAGTACTTC,CASSKGIQETQYF
NA,TRBJ1-2,NA,TRBV5-1,TGCGCCAGCAGCGGGGGACTTCTCTATGGCTACACCTTC,CASSGGLLYGYTF
NA,TRBJ2-5,NA,TRBV29-1,TGCAGCGAGCAGCTAGCGTCGGGGGAGACCCAGTACTTC,CSEQLASGETQYF
NA,TRBJ2-3,TRBD2,TRBV9,TGTGCCAGCAGCTTAGAAGCGGGGTTCAGCACAGATACGCAGTATTTT,CASSLEAGFSTDTQYF
NA,TRBJ1-2,NA,TRBV3-1/TRBV3-2,TGTGCCAGCAGACTTCAGGGAATCTATGGCTACACCTTC,CASRLQGIYGYTF
once,TRBJ1-1,TRBD1,TRBV5-5,TGTGCCAGCAGCGGGAGACAGGGGGCGAACACTGAAGCTTTCTTT,CASSGRQGANTEAFF
NA,TRBJ2-7,TRBD2,TRBV4-1,TGCGCCAGCAGCCGTATAGCGGGGGGGCCCTACGAGCAGTACTTC,CASSRIAGGPYEQYF
NA,TRBJ1-2,NA,TRBV10-3,TGTGCCATCAGTTCAGGGGTTAGTGGCTACACCTTC,CAISSGVSGYTF
NA,TRBJ2-7,TRBD2,TRBV7-2,TGTGCCAGCAGCTCGGGACTAGCGGGCAACGAGCAGTACTTC,CASSSGLAGNEQYF
once,TRBJ1-6,TRBD1,TRBV6-5,TGTGCCAGCGTATCAGGGGGCGCCGCCTCACCCCTCCACTTT,CASVSGGAASPLHF
NA,TRBJ1-6,TRBD1,TRBV5-4,TGTGCCAGCAGATTCGGGACAGCAAATTCACCCCTCCACTTT,CASRFGTANSPLHF
NA,TRBJ1-4,TRBD1,TRBV5-1,TGCGCCAGCAGCCCTGGTGTCCAGGCCAGGGGGGAAAAACTGTTTTTT,CASSPGVQARGEKLFF
NA,TRBJ1-3,NA,TRBV7-9,TGTGCCAGCAGCCTAGTAGCAGGGTACACCATATATTTT,CASSLVAGYTIYF